These 26 T cell receptor beta chains were sequenced from one sample in a study of blood T cell repertoires in COVID-19. This table comes from immunoSEQ multiplex PCR, and its TCRdb copy is limited to in-frame clones, with some not included. The sample carries 70,000 to 100,000 clones, approximately 88% recorded once. The sequencing input was peripheral blood. These TCRs come from a woman in her fifties or sixties with COVID-19, enrolled during active disease.

The chain combines TRBV7-2 with TRBJ2-7; 7 nucleotides align to TRBD2. The trim removed 4 bases at V and 3 bases at J, leaving 6 bases unmatched. Germline assignment: CDR1 SGHTA and CDR2 FQGNSA. The length of the CDR3 is 14 residues. In nucleotides, the CDR3 is TGTGCCAGCAGCTACGGGACTAAAGTCTACGAGCAGTACTTC. Residues: CASSYGTKVYEQYF.

The V gene is TRBV7-2, the J gene TRBJ2-1; TRBD2 agrees at 13 bases. V dropped 1 base and J dropped 9; count of bases not matched to a gene: 9. The CDR3 consists of 17 residues. CDR1 SGHTA and CDR2 FQGNSA come from the germline V gene. The CDR3 loop reads CASSLGTSGGRIGEQFF. As DNA, the CDR3 is TGTGCCAGCAGCTTAGGGACTAGCGGGGGTCGGATCGGTGAGCAGTTCTTC.

This clone appeared many times. The chain couples TRBV10-3 to TRBJ2-2; 8 positions match TRBD1. The CDR3 length is 15 residues. The trim removed 3 bases at V and 5 bases at J, leaving 5 bases unmatched. The germline V gene has CDR1 ENHRY and CDR2 SYGVKD. As DNA, the CDR3 is TGTGCCATCAGTGAAAGAGACAGGGGTACCGGGGAGCTGTTTTTT. Amino acids: CAISERDRGTGELFF.

The chain uses TRBV10-3 and TRBJ1-4; TRBD1 aligns across 7 bases. V shed 10 bases, J shed 3 bases, and the junction held 14 bases outside the gene matches. CDR3 length equals 16 residues. CDR1 is ENHRY, CDR2 SYGVKD, per germline. In nucleotides, the CDR3 is TGTGCCACCGGATCGACAGGGAACGGGGCTAATGAAAAACTGTTTTTT. Amino acid sequence: CATGSTGNGANEKLFF.

The rearrangement links TRBV10-2 to TRBJ2-5, with D perhaps matching TRBD1 (6 bases). Trimming pared 7 bases from V and 5 bases from J, leaving 14 bases between. In germline, CDR1 is WSHSY, CDR2 SAAADI. This CDR3 contains 13 residues. The DNA for the CDR3 is TGCGCCAGCACTACCCAGGGGTTGGAGACCCAGTACTTC. Its translation is CASTTQGLETQYF.

V is TRBV19 and J is TRBJ2-7; 12 bases are shared with TRBD2. The germline V gene encodes CDR1 LNHDA and CDR2 SQIVND (reference sequence). V was pared by 3 bases and J by 3 bases, with 6 bases of the junction left unmatched. The CDR3 extends over 16 amino acids. The CDR3: CASSITSGGSVYEQYF. CDR3 DNA: TGTGCCAGTAGTATCACTAGCGGGGGGTCAGTCTACGAGCAGTACTTC.

This rearrangement joins TRBV11-2 to TRBJ1-2; TRBD1 matches at 7 bases. The V and J ends lost 6 bases and 8 bases, in that order; junction bases with no gene match: 6. This CDR3 is 12 amino acids long. Germline V gene data show CDR1 as SGHAT and CDR2 as FQNNGV. CDR3 loop: CASSRDRRGYTF. CDR3 coding DNA: TGTGCCAGCAGTCGGGACAGAAGAGGCTACACCTTC.

The chain joins TRBV9 to TRBJ1-5, with D possibly matching TRBD1 (6 bases). The germline gives CDR1 SGDLS, CDR2 YYNGEE. The CDR3 contains 15 residues. V was pared by 0 bases and J by 7 bases, with 14 bases between. The CDR3 loop is CASSVGGGGEQPQHF. DNA for the CDR3: TGTGCCAGCAGCGTAGGAGGGGGGGGCGAGCAGCCCCAGCATTTT.

V gene TRBV7-9 combines with J gene TRBJ2-7; possibly TRBD2 for D (6 bases). CDR3 size: 13 residues. Trimming pared 5 bases from V and 1 base from J, leaving 9 bases between. Germline V CDR1 and CDR2: SEHNR, FQNEAQ (reference sequence). The CDR3 nucleotides read TGTGCCAGCAGCCCGGGGGAGTCCTACGAGCAGTACTTC. Residues: CASSPGESYEQYF.

J is TRBJ2-5 and V is TRBV7-3; 7 bases fit TRBD2. Trimming took 2 bases from V and 4 from J; bases not matched to a gene: 13. Per the germline V gene, CDR1 is SGHTA and CDR2 is FQGTGA. The CDR3 length is 17 residues. CDR3 DNA sequence: TGTGCCAGCAGCTTATCCCCTAGCGGATCTACGGGAGAGACCCAGTACTTC. It translates to CASSLSPSGSTGETQYF. The whole variable domain, remainder taken from reference TRBV7-3 and TRBJ2-5, is GAGVSQTPSNKVTEKGKYVELRCDPISGHTALYWYRQSLGQGPEFLIYFQGTGAADDSGLPNDRFFAVRPEGSVSTLKIQRTERGDSAVYLCASSLSPSGSTGETQYFGPGTRLLVL.

The J gene is TRBJ2-1, the V gene TRBV6-2 or TRBV6-3, with D perhaps matching TRBD2 (5 bases). The germline CDR1 and CDR2 sequences are MNHEY and SVGEGT. The V end lost 8 bases, the J end lost 1 base, and 12 bases lay between the germline ends. The CDR3 extends over 14 amino acids. In DNA, the CDR3 is TGTGCCAGCGGTTGGCTAGCATCCTACAATGAGCAGTTCTTC. It yields the protein CASGWLASYNEQFF.

This chain connects TRBV5-1 to TRBJ1-3; 8 nucleotides align to TRBD1. CDR3 length equals 16 residues. Germline assignment: CDR1 SGHRS and CDR2 YFSETQ. With 0 bases clipped from V and 0 bases from J, the junction kept 2 bases outside the gene matches. The DNA of the CDR3 is TGCGCCAGCAGCTTGGAAGGACAGGGCTCTGGAAACACCATATATTTT. Its protein is CASSLEGQGSGNTIYF.

This chain connects TRBV19 to TRBJ1-2, with TRBD1 matching over 8 bases. Germline-derived CDR1 and CDR2 are LNHDA and SQIVND (reference sequence). This CDR3 region has 15 residues. Trimming cost V 6 bases and J 8 bases; bases outside gene matches: 14. The CDR3: CASRGQGQGKNGYTF. DNA for the CDR3: TGTGCCAGTAGGGGCCAAGGACAGGGAAAGAACGGCTACACCTTC.

This clone was seen a handful of times. The chain links TRBV4-2 to TRBJ1-5; D is possibly TRBD1 (6 bases). Germline values: CDR1 LGHNA, CDR2 YNFKEQ. The CDR3 totals 12 residues. V lost 7 bases and J lost 5, with 9 bases in between. The chain's CDR3 is CASNEGDQPQHF. The CDR3 DNA follows: TGTGCCAGCAACGAGGGGGATCAGCCCCAGCATTTT.

This sequence joins TRBV11-2 and TRBJ1-5; D remains ambiguous. The germline gives CDR1 SGHAT, CDR2 FQNNGV. V was clipped by 1 base and J by 7 bases, with 8 bases between them. CDR3 length: 13 amino acids. The CDR3: CASSLGGGQPQHF. In nucleotides, the CDR3 is TGTGCCAGCAGCTTAGGTGGCGGCCAGCCCCAGCATTTT.

This clone is a singleton in its sample. The gene calls are TRBV11-3 and TRBJ1-3, with D tentatively TRBD1 (6 bases). The V end lost 1 base, the J end lost 2 bases, and 18 bases lay between the germline ends. CDR1 and CDR2 (germline): SGHNT, YENEEA. This CDR3 comprises 18 residues. CDR3 sequence: CASSLVGRGRDPGNTIYF. For the CDR3, the DNA is TGTGCCAGCAGCTTAGTGGGCAGGGGCCGTGATCCTGGAAACACCATATATTTT.

The rearrangement links TRBV4-2 to TRBJ1-2; no definite D call. The germline CDR1 and CDR2 sequences are LGHNA and YNFKEQ. CDR3 length equals 11 residues. The V and J ends lost 2 bases and 8 bases respectively, with 6 bases between them. CDR3 sequence: CASSQNMGYTF. For the CDR3, the DNA is TGTGCCAGCAGCCAAAACATGGGCTACACCTTC.

The rearrangement joins TRBV2 to TRBJ1-2, with D maybe TRBD1 (5 bases). Trimming took 0 bases from V and 8 from J, leaving 16 bases between them. CDR1 is SNHLY and CDR2 is FYNNEI in the germline V gene. This CDR3 is built from 15 residues. As DNA, the CDR3 is TGTGCCAGCAGTGAAGCGCGGGGGTCCGGGAAGGGCTACACCTTC. Translating it yields CASSEARGSGKGYTF.

V is TRBV7-3 and J is TRBJ1-1; weak D call: TRBD1 (5 bases). The V gene lost 5 bases and the J gene lost 4 bases, with 14 bases spanning the gap. Germline CDR1 reads SGHTA; CDR2 reads FQGTGA. The CDR3 loop spans 14 amino acids. CDR3: CASSLHQGSTEAFF. The CDR3 nucleotides are TGTGCCAGCAGCCTCCATCAGGGAAGCACTGAAGCTTTCTTT.

This chain uses TRBV10-3 with TRBJ1-2; no clear D. This CDR3 is built from 13 residues. CDR1 ENHRY and CDR2 SYGVKD come from the germline V gene. V was shortened by 3 bases and J by 4 bases, with 9 bases between the two germline ends. The CDR3 DNA sequence: TGTGCCATCAGTGATCCAACCGGCTATGGCTACACCTTC. This gives the protein CAISDPTGYGYTF.

The gene calls are TRBV9 and TRBJ2-1; 9 positions match TRBD2. The junction had 6 bases not matched to a gene; V was cut back by 0 bases and J by 8 bases. This CDR3 region has 15 residues. Germline V gene lookup returns CDR1 SGDLS and CDR2 YYNGEE. The CDR3 nucleotides are TGTGCCAGCAGCGTAGTAGCGGGGGTCAACCATGAGCAGTTCTTC. This gives the protein CASSVVAGVNHEQFF.

The rearrangement joins TRBV19 to TRBJ2-7; possible D gene TRBD2, 5 bases. V was cut by 3 bases and J by 0 bases, with 12 bases left in between. Germline V CDR1 and CDR2: LNHDA, SQIVND (reference sequence). The CDR3 has 15 residues. CDR3 bases: TGTGCCAGTAGTATTGGGTTCGAGGGCTCCTACGAGCAGTACTTC. This codes for CASSIGFEGSYEQYF.

The V and J genes are TRBV5-6 and TRBJ2-1; 13 nucleotides match TRBD2. The CDR3 runs to 14 residues. Germline lookup yields CDR1 SGHDT and CDR2 YYEEEE. The V and J ends lost 3 bases and 10 bases, in that order; junction bases with no gene match: 4. As DNA, the CDR3 is TGTGCCAGCAGCTGGACTAGCGGGGGCGAAGAGCAGTTCTTC. Amino acids: CASSWTSGGEEQFF.

The chain links TRBV5-6 to TRBJ1-1; a possible D gene is TRBD1 (5 bases). The CDR3 sequence is 17 residues long. Germline CDR1 SGHDT, CDR2 YYEEEE. Trimming cost V 4 bases and J 0 bases, with 19 bases left between them. The DNA for the CDR3 is TGTGCCAGCAGCGGGGCGAGGACGGGGGGTATGAACACTGAAGCTTTCTTT. Protein product: CASSGARTGGMNTEAFF.

This clone was counted a few times. The chain recombines TRBV28 with TRBJ2-2, with D hard to call. Per germline, CDR1 MDHEN and CDR2 SYDVKM. V was trimmed by 4 bases and J by 9 bases, leaving 15 bases between them. This CDR3 contains 14 residues. The CDR3 reads CASSSPPGTRELFF. The DNA of the CDR3 is TGTGCCAGCAGTTCCCCCCCGGGTACGCGGGAGCTGTTTTTT. Drawing the rest from reference TRBV28 and TRBJ2-2, the complete variable domain is DVKVTQSSRYLVKRTGEKVFLECVQDMDHENMFWYRQDPGLGLRLIYFSYDVKMKEKGDIPEGYSVSREKKERFSLILESASTNQTSMYLCASSSPPGTRELFFGEGSRLTVL.

This clone came up once. This CDR3 is CASGGRLAKNIQYF. Here the CDR3 DNA reads TGTGCCAGCGGGGGGAGGCTAGCCAAAAACATTCAGTACTTC. The V and J genes are TRBV2 and TRBJ2-4, with D perhaps TRBD2 (6 bases). The CDR3 sequence is 14 residues long. Germline CDR1 and CDR2: SNHLY and FYNNEI. V lost 8 bases and J 0 bases, leaving 11 bases between the germline ends. Full variable domain (missing parts from reference TRBV2 and TRBJ2-4): EPEVTQTPSHQVTQMGQEVILRCVPISNHLYFYWYRQILGQKVEFLVSFYNNEISEKSEIFDDQFSVERPDGSNFTLKIRSTKLEDSAMYFCASGGRLAKNIQYFGAGTRLSVL.